The 14 T cell receptor beta chains reported below all come from one sample, sequenced in a study of blood T cell repertoires in COVID-19. The table came from immunoSEQ multiplex PCR; TCRdb's copy has only in-frame clones and leaves some out. The repertoire has approximately 160,000 clones, 85% of them found once; the top ten carry less than 10%. The sequenced material came from peripheral blood. The receptors here all came from a woman in her sixties with COVID-19, enrolled during active disease.

The V call is TRBV10-3, the J call TRBJ2-7; D may be TRBD1 (6 bases). The CDR3 has 15 amino acids. From germline, CDR1 is ENHRY and CDR2 SYGVKD. Trimming removed 4 bases from V and 0 bases from J, with 13 bases in between. As DNA, the CDR3 is TGTGCCATCAGTGGCCGCCGGGACAACTCCTACGAGCAGTACTTC. It is translated as CAISGRRDNSYEQYF.

This clone was seen once. The chain couples TRBV7-2 to TRBJ1-2; TRBD1 matches 9 bases. This CDR3 has 15 amino acids. The germline V gene has CDR1 SGHTA and CDR2 FQGNSA. Trimming took 4 bases from V and 4 from J; bases not matched to a gene: 7. This chain's CDR3 is CASSSGQGSPYGYTF. Written as DNA, the CDR3 is TGTGCCAGCAGCTCCGGACAGGGGTCTCCCTATGGCTACACCTTC.

This clone was counted a single time. The genes are TRBV19 and TRBJ1-5; D is unresolved. Germline V gene lookup returns CDR1 LNHDA and CDR2 SQIVND (reference sequence). The CDR3 is 14 residues long. V lost 4 bases and J 4 bases, leaving 11 bases between the germline ends. This CDR3 reads CASSSGSRNQPQHF. CDR3 nucleotides: TGTGCCAGTAGTAGCGGGAGTCGGAATCAGCCCCAGCATTTT.

This chain connects TRBV15 to TRBJ1-5; TRBD1 matches 10 bases. J lost 0 bases, V lost 7 bases, and 6 bases had no gene match. This CDR3 contains 16 residues. CDR1 is LNHNV and CDR2 is YYDKDF in the germline V gene (reference sequence). The CDR3: CATTKTGGFSNQPQHF. Written as DNA, the CDR3 is TGTGCCACCACCAAGACAGGGGGCTTTAGCAATCAGCCCCAGCATTTT. The full variable domain, rest sourced from reference TRBV15 and TRBJ1-5, is DAMVIQNPRYQVTQFGKPVTLSCSQTLNHNVMYWYQQKSSQAPKLLFHYYDKDFNNEADTPDNFQSRRPNTSFCFLDIRSPGLGDTAMYLCATTKTGGFSNQPQHFGDGTRLSIL.

This clone was detected only a few times. J is TRBJ2-1 and V is TRBV5-1, with 11 bases matching TRBD1. CDR3 length: 15 residues. Germline values: CDR1 SGHRS, CDR2 YFSETQ. V lost 3 bases and J lost 6; bases outside the gene matches: 5. In DNA form, the CDR3 reads TGCGCCAGCAGCTCCAGGGACAGGGGGAGCAATGAGCAGTTCTTC. This translates into CASSSRDRGSNEQFF.

This clone was seen a single time. An end of the junction differs from the germline gene, which may be a read error. The rearrangement joins TRBV10-1 to TRBJ1-2, with D possibly being TRBD1 (5 bases). Germline V gene data show CDR1 as WNHNN and CDR2 as SYGVQD (reference sequence). The CDR3 extends over 14 amino acids. The CDR3 region is CASSESGPASMLAF. The CDR3 DNA is TGCGCCAGCAGTGAGTCGGGGCCGGCTAGTATGCTCGCCTTC.

This chain uses TRBV27 with TRBJ2-1; D is unclear. Germline V gene sequence: CDR1 MNHEY, CDR2 SMNVEV (reference sequence). The V end lost 1 base, the J end lost 1 base, and 5 bases lay between the germline ends. CDR3 length: 14 amino acids. CDR3 bases: TGTGCCAGCAGTTTATTCAGATCCTACAATGAGCAGTTCTTC. Amino acids: CASSLFRSYNEQFF.

The chain has TRBV11-3 and TRBJ2-1; 7 bases align to TRBD1. CDR1 and CDR2 (germline): SGHNT, YENEEA. The V gene end was trimmed by 1 base and the J gene end by 10 bases; junction bases not matched to a gene: 19. The CDR3 covers 18 residues. The CDR3 sequence is CASSLGQGRTPAPREQFF. CDR3 sequence (DNA): TGTGCCAGCAGCTTAGGACAGGGTCGGACACCAGCCCCTAGGGAGCAGTTCTTC.

This clone was recorded only once. The CDR3 DNA reads TGCGCCAGCAGCCAAGTAGACATGGGACTAGCGGGCTACAATGAGCAGTTCTTC. Its translation: CASSQVDMGLAGYNEQFF. The chain combines TRBV4-1 with TRBJ2-1, with 12 nucleotides matching TRBD2. V lost 1 base to trimming and J lost 3 bases; unmatched junction nucleotides: 7. CDR3 size: 18 residues. CDR1 and CDR2 from the germline V gene are MGHRA and YSYEKL.

The chain couples TRBV9 to TRBJ1-1; no definite D call. The ends were cut back, 0 bases at V and 3 bases at J, with 9 bases in the middle. This CDR3 is built from 14 residues. Germline CDR1 reads SGDLS; CDR2 reads YYNGEE. The CDR3 loop reads CASSVVTGDTEAFF. The CDR3 nucleotides are TGTGCCAGCAGCGTAGTTACCGGAGACACTGAAGCTTTCTTT.

The chain joins TRBV19 to TRBJ2-5, with 13 bases that match TRBD2. The J segment lost 3 bases and the V segment lost 5 bases, leaving 3 bases of the junction unmatched. The CDR3 length is 15 residues. Germline CDR1 and CDR2: LNHDA and SQIVND (reference sequence). This chain's CDR3 is CASSETSGRKETQYF. The CDR3 coding sequence is TGTGCCAGTAGTGAGACTAGCGGGAGGAAAGAGACCCAGTACTTC.

The genes are TRBV3-1 (or the pseudogene TRBV3-2) and TRBJ2-1; 8 positions agree with TRBD2. V dropped 7 bases and J dropped 9; count of bases not matched to a gene: 11. The CDR3 extends over 14 amino acids. Per the germline V gene, CDR1 is LGHDT and CDR2 is YNNKEL (reference sequence). The CDR3: CASKVSTSGLEQFF. The CDR3 DNA is TGTGCCAGCAAAGTGAGTACTAGCGGTCTTGAGCAGTTCTTC.

This clone was observed a single time. The chain uses TRBV2 and TRBJ1-2; 7 nucleotides line up with TRBD1. The CDR3 length is 17 residues. V dropped 6 bases and J dropped 0; count of bases not matched to a gene: 13. The germline V gene encodes CDR1 SNHLY and CDR2 FYNNEI. In DNA form, the CDR3 reads TGTGCCAGCAGGGACTTACGACAGGGAAGGACTAACTATGGCTACACCTTC. As protein: CASRDLRQGRTNYGYTF.

Many counts were recorded for this clone. The genes are TRBV3-1 (or the pseudogene TRBV3-2) and TRBJ2-5, with a tentative D call TRBD2 (6 bases). Germline V gene data show CDR1 as LGHDT and CDR2 as YNNKEL (reference sequence). The CDR3 is 16 amino acids. The V end was cut by 0 bases, the J end by 5 bases, with 16 bases between. The CDR3 region is CASSQEAAGRWETQYF. In DNA form, the CDR3 reads TGTGCCAGCAGCCAAGAGGCAGCGGGTCGCTGGGAGACCCAGTACTTC.